This entry lists 16 T cell receptor beta chains sequenced from one sample in a study of shared T cell receptors in the human thymus. Sequencing used immunoSEQ multiplex PCR; TCRdb keeps in-frame clones, though not all of them. The repertoire consists of hundreds of thousands of clones, with roughly 90% occurring once and the leading ten covering 0.0085% to 0.012%. These data were also filed under a second study, of human thymus T cells.

Source material: thymocytes. Receptors originate from a boy younger than two with a congenital heart defect.

This clone was picked up a small number of times. J is TRBJ2-1 and V is TRBV7-8; 11 bases are a match to TRBD2. The CDR3 covers 22 residues. V trimming: 2 bases; J trimming: 0 bases; junction bases outside the gene matches: 18. Germline V CDR1 and CDR2: SGHVS, FQNEAQ. The CDR3 sequence is CASSLRGTLHPTSGSSYNEQFF. CDR3 nucleotides: TGTGCCAGCAGCTTAAGGGGGACACTCCATCCCACTAGCGGGAGCTCCTACAATGAGCAGTTCTTC.

The chain carries TRBV30 and TRBJ2-5; D is perhaps TRBD2 (5 bases). V was pared by 1 base and J by 11 bases, with 26 bases between. Germline CDR1 is GTSNPN and CDR2 is SVGIG (reference sequence). The CDR3 runs 16 residues. The CDR3 sequence: CAWSDSGDNHLWEQYF. CDR3 coding DNA: TGTGCCTGGAGTGACTCAGGAGACAACCATCTTTGGGAGCAGTACTTC.

The V gene is TRBV11-2, the J gene TRBJ1-2; weak D call: TRBD1 (5 bases). This CDR3 contains 12 residues. Trimming removed 2 bases at V and 8 bases at J, with 9 bases between. The germline CDR1 and CDR2 sequences are SGHAT and FQNNGV. The CDR3 region has the DNA TGTGCCAGCAGCTTATGGGGGGAAGGCTACACCTTC. Protein: CASSLWGEGYTF.

The chain combines TRBV25-1 with TRBJ1-3; D ambiguous. In germline, CDR1 is MGHDK, CDR2 SYGVNS. The CDR3 has 15 residues. Between the trimmed V and J ends, which lost 6 bases and 0 bases, there was a span of 12 bases. The CDR3 region is CASSPPFSSGNTIYF. The CDR3 nucleotides are TGTGCCAGCAGCCCACCATTTAGCTCTGGAAACACCATATATTTT.

The chain recombines TRBV11-2 with TRBJ2-1, with TRBD1 as a possible D gene (5 bases). Trimming took 5 bases from V and 6 from J, leaving 14 bases between them. The CDR3 extends over 14 amino acids. Looked up from germline, CDR1 is SGHAT and CDR2 is FQNNGV. CDR3 protein: CASSTTIGANEQFF. CDR3 DNA: TGTGCCAGCAGCACTACAATAGGGGCCAATGAGCAGTTCTTC.

The chain employs TRBV5-4 and TRBJ2-3; 11 bases match TRBD2. After removal of 4 bases from V and 3 bases from J, the junction contained 7 bases not matched to a gene. The CDR3 runs 16 residues. The germline V gene encodes CDR1 SGHNT and CDR2 YYREEE (reference sequence). This chain's CDR3 is CASSPTSGRGTDTQYF. DNA for the CDR3: TGTGCCAGCAGCCCTACTAGCGGGAGAGGGACAGATACGCAGTATTTT.

The chain has TRBV5-4 and TRBJ2-1; TRBD2 aligns across 11 bases. V lost 2 bases, J lost 12 bases, and 10 bases stayed unmatched. CDR1 and CDR2 (germline): SGHNT, YYREEE (reference sequence). CDR3 length: 15 amino acids. In DNA, the CDR3 is TGTGCCAGCAGCTTAGAGACTAGCGGGATTCGGAGGCAGTTCTTC. It encodes CASSLETSGIRRQFF.

The CDR3 bases are TGTGCCAGCAGTGAGGGACTAGTGTACGAGCAGTACTTC. This codes for CASSEGLVYEQYF. The V and J genes are TRBV28 and TRBJ2-7, with TRBD2 identical over 8 bases. CDR1 and CDR2 (germline): MDHEN, SYDVKM. V trimming: 5 bases; J trimming: 4 bases; junction bases outside the gene matches: 4. The CDR3 is 13 residues long. Combining the CDR3 with reference TRBV28 and TRBJ2-7 gives the whole variable domain DVKVTQSSRYLVKRTGEKVFLECVQDMDHENMFWYRQDPGLGLRLIYFSYDVKMKEKGDIPEGYSVSREKKERFSLILESASTNQTSMYLCASSEGLVYEQYFGPGTRLTVT.

The rearrangement uses TRBV7-3 and TRBJ2-1; 11 positions agree with TRBD2. The length of the CDR3 is 18 residues. Looked up from germline, CDR1 is SGHTA and CDR2 is FQGTGA. Losses at the gene ends were 5 bases for V and 2 bases for J; bases not matched to a gene: 11. CDR3 DNA sequence: TGTGCCAGCAGCCCCTTACAAGGGACTAGCGGAGCCTACAATGAGCAGTTCTTC. Encoded protein: CASSPLQGTSGAYNEQFF.

CDR3 in DNA: TGTGCCAGCAGCTTAGCCACCAGGGGGGAGCAGTACTTC. Its translation is CASSLATRGEQYF. J is TRBJ2-7 and V is TRBV7-2; TRBD1 matches at 7 bases. Germline V CDR1 and CDR2: SGHTA, FQGNSA. The CDR3 runs to 13 residues. V was clipped by 0 bases and J by 7 bases; unmatched bases: 3.

The chain uses TRBV11-2 and TRBJ2-5; TRBD1 might be the D (8 bases). The V end lost 5 bases, the J end lost 4 bases, and 20 bases lay between the germline ends. CDR3 size: 16 residues. CDR1 and CDR2 (germline): SGHAT, FQNNGV. The CDR3 loop is CASSPTPTGEGETQYF. CDR3 coding DNA: TGTGCCAGCAGCCCAACTCCGACAGGGGAGGGAGAGACCCAGTACTTC.

The V and J genes are TRBV5-1 and TRBJ2-1; 9 bases agree with TRBD2. Germline V gives CDR1 SGHRS, CDR2 YFSETQ. J lost 8 bases, V lost 1 base, and 7 bases had no gene match. The CDR3 has 15 residues. In DNA, the CDR3 is TGCGCCAGCAGCTTGAGGAGATTAGCGGGAGATGAGCAGTTCTTC. Amino acid sequence: CASSLRRLAGDEQFF.

Of note for this clone: The junction shows a germline mismatch at one end, possibly a read error. The V and J genes are TRBV5-1 and TRBJ2-7; weak D call: TRBD1 (6 bases). CDR1 and CDR2 (germline): SGHRS, YFSETQ. This CDR3 has 13 residues. The CDR3, as DNA: TGCGCCAGCAGCGCCCCAGGGGCGCAGGGTTTCAACTTC. It translates to CASSAPGAQGFNF.

The chain has TRBV6-4 and TRBJ2-2, with 7 positions matching TRBD2. The germline gives CDR1 MRHNA, CDR2 SNTAGT. The CDR3 has 12 amino acids. The junction had 5 bases not matched to a gene; V was cut back by 8 bases and J by 8 bases. In DNA form, the CDR3 reads TGTGCCAGCTTGGGGGGGTCTGGGGAGCTGTTTTTT. Its protein is CASLGGSGELFF.

The rearrangement joins TRBV4-3 to TRBJ2-7; a weak D match, TRBD1 (6 bases). This CDR3 contains 18 residues. Germline CDR1 is LGHNA and CDR2 is YSLEER. Trimming took 0 bases from V and 2 from J, leaving 20 bases between them. This CDR3 reads CASSQEIPAGEPAYEQYF. CDR3 in DNA: TGCGCCAGCAGCCAAGAAATCCCGGCAGGGGAGCCCGCCTACGAGCAGTACTTC.

The genes are TRBV6-6 and TRBJ1-2; 8 positions match TRBD1. With V trimmed by 8 bases and J by 5 bases, 10 bases remained unmatched. There are 14 residues in the CDR3. The germline CDR1 and CDR2 sequences are MNHNY and SVGAGI (reference sequence). The CDR3 protein is CASGYATGEYGYTF. Written as DNA, the CDR3 is TGTGCCAGCGGATACGCGACAGGGGAATATGGCTACACCTTC.